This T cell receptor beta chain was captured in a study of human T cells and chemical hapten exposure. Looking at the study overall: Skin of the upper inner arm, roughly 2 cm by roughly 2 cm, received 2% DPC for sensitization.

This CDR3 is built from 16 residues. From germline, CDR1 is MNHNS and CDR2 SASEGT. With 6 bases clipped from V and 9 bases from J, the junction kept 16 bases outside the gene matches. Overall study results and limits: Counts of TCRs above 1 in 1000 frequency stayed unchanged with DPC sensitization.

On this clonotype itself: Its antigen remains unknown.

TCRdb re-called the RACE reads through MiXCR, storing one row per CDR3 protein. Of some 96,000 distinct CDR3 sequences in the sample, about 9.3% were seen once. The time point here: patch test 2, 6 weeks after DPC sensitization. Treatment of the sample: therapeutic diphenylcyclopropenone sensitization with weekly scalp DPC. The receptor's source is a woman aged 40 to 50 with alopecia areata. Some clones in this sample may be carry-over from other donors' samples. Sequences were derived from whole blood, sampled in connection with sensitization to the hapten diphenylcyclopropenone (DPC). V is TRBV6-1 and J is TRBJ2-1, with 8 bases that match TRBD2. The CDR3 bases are TGTGCCAGCAGGGCCGGACTAGCTGGGGGCCAATCTGAGCAGTTCTTC. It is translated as CASRAGLAGGQSEQFF.